Listed below are T cell receptor beta chains from one sample, sequenced in a study of shared clonotypes between healthy human individuals. TCRdb keeps only in-frame clones here, not all; method: immunoSEQ multiplex PCR. The data hold over a million clones, with roughly 96% observed a single time. Material: naive CD4+ T cells sorted from blood. The receptors stem from a man younger than 40 in good health. The CDR3 runs from the conserved cysteine through the conserved F or W. The D gene is left open where the match is weak. Clone size is not always given. Where it is, it says once, few, many or a class for expanded clones.

D gene	CDR3 length	clone size	V gene	J gene	CDR3 protein	CDR3 DNA
-	15	-	TRBV7-8	TRBJ2-1	CASNLGGKPYNEQFF	TGTGCCAGCAACTTAGGCGGGAAACCCTACAATGAGCAGTTCTTC
TRBD1	11	-	TRBV29-1	TRBJ1-4	CSRDSGEKLFF	TGCAGCCGGGACAGCGGGGAAAAACTGTTTTTT
-	14	once	TRBV29-1	TRBJ1-1	CSGKSRGRDTEAFF	TGCAGCGGGAAATCTCGGGGTAGAGACACTGAAGCTTTCTTT
TRBD2	16	-	TRBV7-2	TRBJ2-5	CASSLWREPPQETQYF	TGTGCCAGCAGCTTATGGCGGGAGCCCCCCCAAGAGACCCAGTACTTC
-	13	-	TRBV25-1	TRBJ2-7	CASSEYPLFGQYF	TGTGCCAGCAGTGAATACCCACTTTTCGGGCAGTACTTC
-	13	-	TRBV19	TRBJ1-5	CASSIRGNQPQHF	TGTGCCAGTAGTATACGGGGAAATCAGCCCCAGCATTTT
-	13	-	TRBV14	TRBJ2-7	CASSPRLVGEQYF	TGTGCCAGCAGCCCGCGACTAGTCGGCGAGCAGTACTTC
TRBD1	15	few	TRBV4-1	TRBJ2-7	CASSPTDRGKYEQYF	TGCGCCAGCAGCCCTACGGACAGGGGCAAGTACGAGCAGTACTTC
TRBD2	15	-	TRBV5-6	TRBJ2-1	CASSPARGARYEQFF	TGTGCCAGCAGCCCCGCGCGGGGGGCGAGGTATGAGCAGTTCTTC
TRBD2	19	-	TRBV6-1	TRBJ2-7	CASSEVLGAWTSGRSQQYF	TGTGCCAGCAGTGAAGTGCTAGGGGCGTGGACTAGCGGGAGATCTCAGCAGTACTTC
TRBD2	14	-	TRBV6-5	TRBJ2-7	CASRKLDRGGEQYF	TGTGCCAGCAGAAAACTTGACCGCGGGGGTGAGCAGTACTTC
TRBD2	17	-	TRBV7-2	TRBJ2-5	CASSLGFSAGLAETQYF	TGTGCCAGCAGCTTAGGTTTCTCAGCGGGGCTGGCGGAGACCCAGTACTTC
TRBD2	15	-	TRBV6-5	TRBJ2-3	CASSSGLAGTDTQYF	TGTGCCAGCAGTTCGGGACTAGCGGGGACAGATACGCAGTATTTT
TRBD2	18	-	TRBV18	TRBJ2-2	CASSPRPPGGPNTGELFF	TGTGCCAGCTCACCACGGCCGCCGGGAGGCCCGAACACCGGGGAGCTGTTTTTT
TRBD1	14	-	TRBV7-2	TRBJ1-1	CASSPETGSHEAFF	TGTGCCAGCAGCCCAGAGACAGGGAGCCATGAAGCTTTCTTT
-	16	-	TRBV19	TRBJ1-1	CASSIMPGTPSTEAFF	TGTGCCAGTAGTATAATGCCCGGGACACCTAGCACTGAAGCTTTCTTT
TRBD1	19	-	TRBV10-3	TRBJ1-2	CAITGARTGSFVRDYGYTF	TGTGCCATCACCGGAGCCAGGACAGGGAGTTTCGTCCGTGACTATGGCTACACCTTC
TRBD1	15	-	TRBV10-3	TRBJ2-3	CATKGASLSTDTQYF	TGTGCCACCAAGGGGGCCTCCCTCTCCACAGATACGCAGTATTTT
TRBD2	18	-	TRBV5-1	TRBJ2-2	CASSLAGTSGRYTGELFF	TGCGCCAGCAGCTTGGCTGGGACTAGCGGGAGGTACACCGGGGAGCTGTTTTTT
TRBD2	19	-	TRBV5-4	TRBJ2-6	CASSLGLAGQNSGANVLTF	TGTGCCAGCAGCTTGGGACTAGCGGGACAAAACTCTGGGGCCAACGTCCTGACTTTC
-	16	-	TRBV30	TRBJ2-1	CAWSVGQVIAYNEQFF	TGTGCCTGGAGTGTTGGGCAGGTAATAGCCTACAATGAGCAGTTCTTC
-	15	once	TRBV6-4	TRBJ2-3	CASSVGRGGTDTQYF	TGTGCCAGCAGTGTTGGGCGAGGGGGCACAGATACGCAGTATTTT
TRBD1	15	-	TRBV5-1	TRBJ2-3	CASSFDRGWTDTQYF	TGCGCCAGCAGCTTTGACAGGGGTTGGACAGATACGCAGTATTTT
-	15	-	TRBV5-6	TRBJ2-7	CASSLGVPYIYEQYF	TGTGCCAGCAGCTTGGGGGTCCCCTACATTTACGAGCAGTACTTC
-	17	-	TRBV19	TRBJ2-4	CASSLGEPSAAKNIQYF	TGTGCCAGTAGTTTGGGGGAGCCGTCGGCGGCCAAAAACATTCAGTACTTC
-	13	-	TRBV29-1	TRBJ1-4	CSVEVSAGEKLFF	TGCAGCGTTGAAGTGAGTGCAGGAGAAAAACTGTTTTTT
-	15	-	TRBV5-6	TRBJ2-3	CASSSPGTGTDTQYF	TGTGCCAGCAGCTCCCCGGGGACGGGGACAGATACGCAGTATTTT
TRBD2	13	-	TRBV29-1	TRBJ2-7	CSVAAGGPSEQYF	TGCAGCGTCGCAGCGGGAGGGCCCTCCGAGCAGTACTTC
-	12	once	TRBV11-2	TRBJ2-7	CASSPDFYEQYF	TGTGCCAGCAGCCCGGATTTCTACGAGCAGTACTTC
-	14	-	TRBV5-1	TRBJ2-2	CASNRDQNTGELFF	TGCGCCAGCAATAGGGACCAGAACACCGGGGAGCTGTTTTTT
TRBD1	15	-	TRBV5-6	TRBJ2-3	CASSSKQGNTDTQYF	TGTGCCAGCAGCTCAAAACAGGGGAATACAGATACGCAGTATTTT
-	14	once	TRBV7-8	TRBJ2-7	CASSSGGSNYEQYF	TGTGCCAGCAGCTCTGGTGGCTCAAACTACGAGCAGTACTTC
-	14	-	TRBV11-3	TRBJ2-7	CASSKGRGSYEQYF	TGTGCCAGCAGCAAGGGCCGGGGCTCCTACGAGCAGTACTTC
TRBD2	14	-	TRBV25-1	TRBJ2-3	CASSDSGSPDTQYF	TGTGCCAGCAGTGATAGCGGGAGCCCAGATACGCAGTATTTT
-	14	-	TRBV28	TRBJ2-7	CASSLVRRIYEQYF	TGTGCCAGCAGTTTAGTGCGGAGAATCTACGAGCAGTACTTC
-	16	few	TRBV28	TRBJ1-1	CASSFDLSRVNTEAFF	TGTGCCAGCAGTTTCGATTTATCCAGGGTGAACACTGAAGCTTTCTTT
-	15	-	TRBV6-6	TRBJ2-7	CASSYLDSRSYEQYF	TGTGCCAGCAGTTACCTAGACAGTCGCTCCTACGAGCAGTACTTC
-	11	once	TRBV30	TRBJ2-5	CAWSFQETQYF	TGTGCCTGGAGTTTCCAAGAGACCCAGTACTTC
TRBD2	15	-	TRBV6-1	TRBJ2-1	CASSEASGLAGEQFF	TGTGCCAGCAGTGAAGCTTCCGGACTAGCGGGTGAGCAGTTCTTC
-	15	-	TRBV28	TRBJ1-1	CASSSAGRRNTEAFF	TGTGCCAGCAGTTCCGCGGGACGGAGGAACACTGAAGCTTTCTTT
TRBD1	13	-	TRBV29-1	TRBJ2-3	CSVDRGFTDTQYF	TGCAGCGTTGACAGGGGGTTTACAGATACGCAGTATTTT
-	14	-	TRBV5-1	TRBJ2-3	CASSLVGAGDTQYF	TGCGCCAGCAGCTTGGTGGGTGCTGGAGATACGCAGTATTTT
-	14	-	TRBV5-1	TRBJ1-2	CASSSQVGGRGYTF	TGCGCCAGCAGCTCCCAGGTGGGGGGCAGAGGCTACACCTTC
-	14	-	TRBV9	TRBJ1-5	CASSGGLSSQPQHF	TGTGCCAGCAGCGGGGGTCTTTCGAGTCAGCCCCAGCATTTT
TRBD2	19	-	TRBV15	TRBJ2-2	CATSRDLAGGIRGTGELFF	TGTGCCACCAGCAGAGATCTAGCGGGAGGGATCCGGGGCACCGGGGAGCTGTTTTTT
-	15	-	TRBV7-2	TRBJ1-4	CASSLVRSHNEKLFF	TGTGCCAGCAGCTTAGTCAGGAGCCATAATGAAAAACTGTTTTTT